This T cell receptor (beta chain) was identified in a study of T cell responses to AZD1222 COVID-19 vaccine. About this clone: The target antigen is unknown.

Points from the study as a whole: Spike-specific TCR breadth and depth grew following two AZD1222 doses. Baseline seropositivity characterized only a handful of AZD1222 recipients.

The method was immunoSEQ multiplex PCR; TCRdb's version includes in-frame clones alone and lacks a portion of them. The profile shows about 170,000 clones, roughly 92% of them singletons. The sequencing used peripheral blood, collected on day 0 of AZD1222 vaccination. This receptor was obtained from an adult in good health.

CDR3 protein: CASSSTTGWGAGAYEQYF. CDR3 nucleotide sequence: TGTGCCAGCAGTTCAACAACCGGGTGGGGGGCCGGGGCCTACGAGCAGTACTTC. V is TRBV27 and J is TRBJ2-7, with D tentatively TRBD1 or TRBD2 (6 bases each). The CDR3 is 18 amino acids. Germline V gives CDR1 MNHEY, CDR2 SMNVEV (reference sequence). Trimming pared 4 bases from V and 2 bases from J, leaving 24 bases between.